The rows below give T cell receptor beta chains drawn from one sample of a study of blood T cell repertoires in COVID-19. This table comes from immunoSEQ multiplex PCR, and its TCRdb copy is limited to in-frame clones, with some not included. The top ten hold 4% to 6% of the sample, which has roughly 200,000 clones, about 83% seen once. Source material: peripheral blood. The receptors here all came from a woman aged 70-85 years with active or convalescent COVID-19. CDR3s include the opening cysteine and the closing phenylalanine or tryptophan. D genes are given only for firm matches. Not every row has a clone size; where given, it reads once, few, many or a size class.

>TRBD1|NA|TRBJ2-1|TRBV4-1
TGCGCCAGCACCGAACAATGGACAGGGTTTCTCTACAATGAGCAGTTCTTC
CASTEQWTGFLYNEQFF
>NA|NA|TRBJ2-2|TRBV9
TGTGCCAGCAGCGTAGGTCTAGGGGGCACCGGGGAGCTGTTTTTT
CASSVGLGGTGELFF
>NA|NA|TRBJ1-1|TRBV3-1/TRBV3-2
TGTGCCAGCAGCCAACGGGTGAACACTGAAGCTTTCTTT
CASSQRVNTEAFF
>TRBD1|NA|TRBJ2-5|TRBV6-2/TRBV6-3
TGTGCCAGCAGTTACGGCCAGGGGGTGATATCCGAGACCCAGTACTTC
CASSYGQGVISETQYF
>NA|NA|TRBJ1-5|TRBV4-1
TGCGCCAGCAGCCAGGGTCCCGGGGTAGGGCAGCCCCAGCATTTT
CASSQGPGVGQPQHF
>TRBD1|NA|TRBJ2-7|TRBV2
TGTGCCAGCACCTACCCGGGACAGGGATTCGAGCAGTACTTC
CASTYPGQGFEQYF
>NA|NA|TRBJ1-6|TRBV6-5
TGTGCCAGCAGCCGACGGCCGGCTGAGGCACCCCTCCACTTT
CASSRRPAEAPLHF
>NA|NA|TRBJ1-5|TRBV6-5
TGTGCCAGCAGTTACTCGTTCCTTAGCAATCAGCCCCAGCATTTT
CASSYSFLSNQPQHF
>NA|NA|TRBJ2-3|TRBV2
TGTGCCACCCGAGGGCCTAGCACAGATACGCAGTATTTT
CATRGPSTDTQYF
>NA|once|TRBJ2-5|TRBV7-9
TGTGCCAGCACCCAATACAGTAACCAAGAGACCCAGTACTTC
CASTQYSNQETQYF
>TRBD1|NA|TRBJ1-5|TRBV5-1
TGCGCCAGCAGCTTGGGGATCACAGGGGGAAATCAGCCCCAGCATTTT
CASSLGITGGNQPQHF
>NA|NA|TRBJ1-6|TRBV2
TGTGCCAGCATAGTGAGCAGGGCCCCTCAAGATCACCTCCACTTT
CASIVSRAPQDHLHF
>NA|NA|TRBJ2-7|TRBV12-3/TRBV12-4
TGTGCCAGCAGTCCCACAGCCTACGAGCAGTACTTC
CASSPTAYEQYF
>NA|many|TRBJ1-5|TRBV6-6
TGTGCCAGCAGTTACGCAGACAATCAGCCCCAGCATTTT
CASSYADNQPQHF
>TRBD2|NA|TRBJ2-2|TRBV10-2
TGCGCCAGCAGCGGCGGGACTAGCGTGAACACCGGGGAGCTGTTTTTT
CASSGGTSVNTGELFF
>TRBD2|NA|TRBJ2-5|TRBV11-2
TGTGCCAGCAGCCCGTCCTCAGGATGGCGGGGGGGAGAAACCCAGTACTTC
CASSPSSGWRGGETQYF
>TRBD2|NA|TRBJ2-7|TRBV5-4
TGTGCCAGCAGCGTGAGACTAGCGGGAGTGTCCTACGAGCAGTACTTC
CASSVRLAGVSYEQYF
>TRBD1|NA|TRBJ2-7|TRBV29-1
TGCAGCGCCTTGACAGGGGGTAGCGAGCAGTACTTC
CSALTGGSEQYF
>NA|once|TRBJ1-1|TRBV30
TGTGCCTGGACCGTCTTGACTTCGAACACTGAAGCTTTCTTT
CAWTVLTSNTEAFF
>TRBD2|once|TRBJ2-3|TRBV3-1/TRBV3-2
TGTGCCAGCAGCCAAGAACGGACTAGCGGGACTATTGATACGCAGTATTTT
CASSQERTSGTIDTQYF
>TRBD1|NA|TRBJ2-1|TRBV24-1
TGTGCCACCAGTGGTAGGACAGGGGGGACCGGTGAGCAGTTCTTC
CATSGRTGGTGEQFF
>TRBD1|NA|TRBJ2-1|TRBV6-5
TGTGCCAGCAGTCCGACAGGGGGAGGAGATGAGCAGTTCTTC
CASSPTGGGDEQFF
>NA|NA|TRBJ2-5|TRBV15
TGTGCCACCAGCAGAGAGGAGGGGAACGAGACCCAGTACTTC
CATSREEGNETQYF
>TRBD1|NA|TRBJ1-2|TRBV27
TGTGCCAGCAGTGCCATTCGACAGGGAAGCTATGGCTACACCTTC
CASSAIRQGSYGYTF
>NA|once|TRBJ2-1|TRBV11-3
TGTGCCAGCAGCAACATGACTAGTATGTGGGATGAGCAGTTCTTC
CASSNMTSMWDEQFF
>TRBD2|NA|TRBJ2-1|TRBV5-1
TGCGCCAGCAGCATTGGTAGCGGGCCTCTAGTATATGAGCAGTTCTTC
CASSIGSGPLVYEQFF
>NA|NA|TRBJ2-6|TRBV7-3
TGTGCCAGCAGCCGAGGCGGAAGTGGGGCCAACGTCCTGACTTTC
CASSRGGSGANVLTF
>NA|NA|TRBJ2-3|TRBV9
TGTGCCAGCAGCGTAGAAATAACAGTCACAGATACGCAGTATTTT
CASSVEITVTDTQYF
>NA|NA|TRBJ2-1|TRBV5-5
TGTGCCAGCAGCCCAACAGGAACCGCCTACAATGAGCAGTTCTTC
CASSPTGTAYNEQFF
>TRBD1|NA|TRBJ1-2|TRBV19
TGTGCCAGCACCGGGACAGCAAACTATGGCTACACCTTC
CASTGTANYGYTF
>TRBD1|NA|TRBJ2-7|TRBV7-9
TGTGCCAGCAGCTTAATCCCGGGCAGGGGGTACGAGCAGTACTTC
CASSLIPGRGYEQYF
>NA|NA|TRBJ1-2|TRBV6-5
TGTGCCAGCACCCCCGAGAGGAAAAACTATGGCTACACCTTC
CASTPERKNYGYTF
>NA|NA|TRBJ2-7|TRBV5-1
TGCGCCAGCAGCTTGGCAGGGGCCGGGTTCGAGCAGTACTTC
CASSLAGAGFEQYF
>TRBD2|NA|TRBJ2-7|TRBV10-2
TGCGCCAGCAGTGAGCTAGGAGGGACTAGCGGCCACTACGAGCAGTACTTC
CASSELGGTSGHYEQYF
>TRBD2|NA|TRBJ2-1|TRBV20-1
TGCAGTGCTGGTGGGCTAGCGGGCGACCCTTACAATGAGCAGTTCTTC
CSAGGLAGDPYNEQFF
>TRBD2|few|TRBJ2-7|TRBV7-9
TGTGCCAGCGGTCCCCCCCGGGAGGACGAGCAGTACTTC
CASGPPREDEQYF
>NA|NA|TRBJ2-3|TRBV19
TGTGCCAGTAGTACCCAACCCCAGGTATACACAGATACGCAGTATTTT
CASSTQPQVYTDTQYF
>NA|NA|TRBJ1-2|TRBV19
TGTGCCAGTAGTATGTTGGACAACGCTGGCTACACCTTC
CASSMLDNAGYTF
>NA|few|TRBJ1-5|TRBV27
TGTGCCAGCAGTTCCGGGTTTAATCAGCCCCAGCATTTT
CASSSGFNQPQHF
>NA|medium-sized|TRBJ2-5|TRBV7-9
TGTGCCGGTGCGCCTGATTACGAGACCCAGTACTTC
CAGAPDYETQYF
>TRBD2|NA|TRBJ2-1|TRBV11-2
TGTGCCAGCAGTCGACCGGGACTAGCGGGATCTGAGCAGTTCTTC
CASSRPGLAGSEQFF
>TRBD1|NA|TRBJ1-4|TRBV28
TGTGCCAGCAGTTTACGACAGGGATTCGAAAAACTGTTTTTT
CASSLRQGFEKLFF